This T cell receptor (beta chain) appears in the sequencing data of a study of spatial heterogeneity in lung cancer. The V gene's germline CDR1 is SEHNR and CDR2 FQNEAQ (reference sequence). The CDR3 has 14 amino acids. About this clonotype: Its antigen is unidentified. An end of the junction differs from the germline gene, which may be a read error.

TCRdb passed the 5' RACE reads through MiXCR, listing each CDR3 protein once. The sample has about 10,000 distinct CDR3 sequences, 2.9% seen once; the top ten hold roughly an eighth. Findings and limits, study-wide: Ubiquitous and regional nonsynonymous mutations were each tracked by the matching count of ubiquitous or regional expanded TCRs. Tumors with more nonsynonymous mutations had more expanded intratumoral alpha and beta TCRs.

Specified time point: sample taken at primary tumor resection. V and J are TRBV7-9 and TRBJ1-1, with D hard to call. The source was lung tumor tissue, collected at surgery. The sequence derives from a male donor with early-stage non-small cell lung cancer. CDR3 in DNA: TGTGAAAGAAGAATTAAGGATCTGAACACTGAAGATTTCTTT. This gives the protein CERRIKDLNTEDFF.